One sample yielded the 7 T cell receptor beta chains listed below, sequenced in a study of blood T cell repertoires in COVID-19. Here immunoSEQ multiplex PCR was the method, and the copy in TCRdb shows in-frame clones only, minus some. The sample includes approximately 80,000 clones, more than 60% seen only once; the top ten take more than 9%. Material: peripheral blood. The receptors originated from a human donor in a cohort sampled during active COVID-19.

This clone was detected once. The chain is built from TRBV5-1 and TRBJ1-4; TRBD1 is a possible D gene (6 bases). The CDR3 loop spans 15 amino acids. Germline V gives CDR1 SGHRS, CDR2 YFSETQ. V gave up 3 bases and J gave up 0 bases, with 9 bases separating them. The CDR3 nucleotides are TGCGCCAGCAGCTCACAGGGAACAACTAATGAAAAACTGTTTTTT. This gives the protein CASSSQGTTNEKLFF. Looking up the rest from reference TRBV5-1 and TRBJ1-4 gives the full variable domain: KAGVTQTPRYLIKTRGQQVTLSCSPISGHRSVSWYQQTPGQGLQFLFEYFSETQRNKGNFPGRFSGRQFSNSRSEMNVSTLELGDSALYLCASSSQGTTNEKLFFGSGTQLSVL.

V gene TRBV29-1 combines with J gene TRBJ2-5; 8 bases are a match to TRBD2. Trimming cost V 5 bases and J 4 bases; bases outside gene matches: 21. This CDR3 contains 18 residues. Germline-derived CDR1 and CDR2 are SQVTM and ANQGSEA. The CDR3 reads CSVRGMARGAKNRETQYF. The CDR3 nucleotides are TGCAGCGTTCGGGGAATGGCGCGGGGGGCAAAAAACCGAGAGACCCAGTACTTC.

V and J are TRBV29-1 and TRBJ1-2; 8 bases match TRBD1. J was trimmed by 7 bases and V by 3 bases; bases with no gene match: 10. Per the germline V gene, CDR1 is SQVTM and CDR2 is ANQGSEA. CDR3 length: 14 amino acids. The CDR3 loop reads CSVEAGRGLGGYTF. CDR3 bases: TGCAGCGTTGAGGCCGGCAGGGGGCTAGGTGGCTACACCTTC.

This clone was observed a handful of times. This sequence joins TRBV4-1 and TRBJ2-2; 8 nucleotides line up with TRBD1. Looked up from germline, CDR1 is MGHRA and CDR2 is YSYEKL. J gave up 3 bases and V 3 bases, and 6 bases lay outside the gene matches. The CDR3 length is 16 residues. CDR3 loop: CASSQWQGADTGELFF. The CDR3 DNA reads TGCGCCAGCAGCCAGTGGCAGGGGGCCGACACCGGGGAGCTGTTTTTT.

The sample holds a few counts of this clone. The chain carries TRBV12-3 or TRBV12-4 and TRBJ2-7; 8 nucleotides align to TRBD1. The trim removed 8 bases at V and 2 bases at J, leaving 5 bases unmatched. The CDR3 length is 13 residues. This CDR3 is CASARTGPYEQYF. CDR3 DNA: TGTGCCAGCGCCCGGACAGGGCCCTACGAGCAGTACTTC.

This clone was seen a single time. The chain combines TRBV6-2 or TRBV6-3 with TRBJ2-1; 7 bases fit TRBD1. Germline values: CDR1 MNHEY, CDR2 SVGEGT. V lost 2 bases, J lost 7 bases, and 14 bases stayed unmatched. CDR3 length: 17 residues. The CDR3: CASSYADTGDPRNEQFF. The CDR3 DNA sequence: TGTGCCAGCAGTTACGCCGACACAGGGGACCCTCGTAATGAGCAGTTCTTC.

The chain couples TRBV5-1 to TRBJ1-4; D perhaps matches TRBD1 (5 bases). With 2 bases removed from V and 7 bases from J, the gap between germline ends came to 9 bases. The CDR3 length is 13 residues. Per germline, CDR1 SGHRS and CDR2 YFSETQ. The CDR3 spells CASSFRGSEKLFF. CDR3 sequence (DNA): TGCGCCAGCAGCTTTCGGGGGAGTGAAAAACTGTTTTTT.